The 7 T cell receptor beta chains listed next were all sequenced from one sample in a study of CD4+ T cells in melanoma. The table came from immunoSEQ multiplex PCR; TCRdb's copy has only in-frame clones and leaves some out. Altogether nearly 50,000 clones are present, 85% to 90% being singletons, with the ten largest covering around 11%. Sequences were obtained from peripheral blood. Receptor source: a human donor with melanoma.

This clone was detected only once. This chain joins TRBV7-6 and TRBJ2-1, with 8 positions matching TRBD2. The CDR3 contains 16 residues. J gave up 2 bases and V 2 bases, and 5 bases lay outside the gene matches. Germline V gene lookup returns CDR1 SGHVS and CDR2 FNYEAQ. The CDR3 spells CASSLSAGGTYNEQFF. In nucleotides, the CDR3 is TGTGCCAGCAGCTTAAGCGCGGGGGGTACCTACAATGAGCAGTTCTTC.

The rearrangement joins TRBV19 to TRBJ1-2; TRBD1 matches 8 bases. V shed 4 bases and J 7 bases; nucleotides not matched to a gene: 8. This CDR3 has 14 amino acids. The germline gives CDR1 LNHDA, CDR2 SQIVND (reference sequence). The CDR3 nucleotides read TGTGCCAGTAGTACGCAGGGGGCGTTGTCTGGCTACACCTTC. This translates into CASSTQGALSGYTF. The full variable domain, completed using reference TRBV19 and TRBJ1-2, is DGGITQSPKYLFRKEGQNVTLSCEQNLNHDAMYWYRQDPGQGLRLIYYSQIVNDFQKGDIAEGYSVSREKKESFPLTVTSAQKNPTAFYLCASSTQGALSGYTFGSGTRLTVV.

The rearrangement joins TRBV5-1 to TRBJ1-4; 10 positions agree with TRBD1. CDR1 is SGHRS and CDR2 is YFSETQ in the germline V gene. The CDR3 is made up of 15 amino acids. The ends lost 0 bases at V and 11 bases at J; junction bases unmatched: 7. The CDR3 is CASSLAPGQGMKLFF. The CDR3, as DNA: TGCGCCAGCAGCTTGGCTCCGGGACAGGGGATGAAACTGTTTTTT.

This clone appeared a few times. The CDR3 loop reads CASSYSSWGYTF. The CDR3 DNA reads TGTGCCAGCAGTTACTCGAGCTGGGGCTACACCTTC. The V call is TRBV6-5, the J call TRBJ1-2; D is uncertain. Germline CDR1 reads MNHEY; CDR2 reads SVGAGI. The CDR3 runs 12 residues. Trimming removed 0 bases from V and 8 bases from J, with 7 bases in between.

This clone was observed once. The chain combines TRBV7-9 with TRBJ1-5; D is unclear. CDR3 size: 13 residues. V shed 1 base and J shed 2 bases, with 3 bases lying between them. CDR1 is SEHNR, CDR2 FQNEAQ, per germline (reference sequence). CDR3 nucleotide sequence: TGTGCCAGCAGCTTAGTAGGCAATCAGCCCCAGCATTTT. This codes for CASSLVGNQPQHF.

As DNA, the CDR3 is TGTGCCAGCAGTGTGGGGGGGCGCGACTATGGCTACACCTTC. Its protein is CASSVGGRDYGYTF. This rearrangement joins TRBV2 to TRBJ1-2; the D gene is possibly TRBD1 (6 bases). Between the trimmed V and J ends, which lost 4 bases and 3 bases, there was a span of 12 bases. Germline V gene sequence: CDR1 SNHLY, CDR2 FYNNEI. The CDR3 is made up of 14 amino acids.

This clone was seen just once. CDR3 amino acids: CASSLWAGGKVEQYF. For the CDR3, the DNA is TGTGCCAGCAGTTTATGGGCAGGGGGGAAGGTTGAGCAGTACTTC. The J gene is TRBJ2-7, the V gene TRBV28; weak D call: TRBD1 (7 bases). Germline CDR1 and CDR2: MDHEN and SYDVKM. Trimming left V 0 bases short and J 7 bases short, with 16 bases between. The CDR3 loop spans 15 amino acids.